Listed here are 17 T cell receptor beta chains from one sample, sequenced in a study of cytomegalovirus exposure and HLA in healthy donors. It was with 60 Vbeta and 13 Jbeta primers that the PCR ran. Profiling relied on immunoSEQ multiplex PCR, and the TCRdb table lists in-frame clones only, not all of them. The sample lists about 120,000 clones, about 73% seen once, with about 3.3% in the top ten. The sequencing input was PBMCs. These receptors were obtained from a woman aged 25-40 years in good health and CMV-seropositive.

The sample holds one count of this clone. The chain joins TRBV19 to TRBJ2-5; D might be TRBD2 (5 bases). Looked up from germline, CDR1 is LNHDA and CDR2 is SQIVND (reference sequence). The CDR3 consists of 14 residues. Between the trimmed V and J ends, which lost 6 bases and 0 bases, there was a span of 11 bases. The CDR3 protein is CASSLGLYQETQYF. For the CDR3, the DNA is TGTGCCAGTAGCCTTGGACTCTACCAAGAGACCCAGTACTTC.

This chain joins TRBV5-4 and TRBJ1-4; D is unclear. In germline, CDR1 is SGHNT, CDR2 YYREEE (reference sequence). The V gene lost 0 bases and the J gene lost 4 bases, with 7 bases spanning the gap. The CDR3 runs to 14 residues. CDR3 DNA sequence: TGTGCCAGCAGCTTGGGACACAATAATGAAAAACTGTTTTTT. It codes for CASSLGHNNEKLFF.

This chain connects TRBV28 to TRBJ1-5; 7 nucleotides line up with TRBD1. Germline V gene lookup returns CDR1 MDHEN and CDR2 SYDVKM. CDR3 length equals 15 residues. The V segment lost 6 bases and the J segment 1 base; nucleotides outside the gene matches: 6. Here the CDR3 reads CASSLQGRSNQPQHF. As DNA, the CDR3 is TGTGCCAGCAGCTTACAGGGGAGAAGCAATCAGCCCCAGCATTTT. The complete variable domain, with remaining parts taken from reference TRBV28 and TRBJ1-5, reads DVKVTQSSRYLVKRTGEKVFLECVQDMDHENMFWYRQDPGLGLRLIYFSYDVKMKEKGDIPEGYSVSREKKERFSLILESASTNQTSMYLCASSLQGRSNQPQHFGDGTRLSIL.

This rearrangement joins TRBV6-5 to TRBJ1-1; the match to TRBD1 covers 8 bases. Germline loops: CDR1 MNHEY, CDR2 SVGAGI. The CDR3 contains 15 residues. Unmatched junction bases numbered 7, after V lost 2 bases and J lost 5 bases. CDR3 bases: TGTGCCAGCAGTTACACCCGACAGGGGAGGACTGAAGCTTTCTTT. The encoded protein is CASSYTRQGRTEAFF.

CDR3 nucleotides: TGTGCCAGCAGAGTAGCGGGGGGGCTTGGGAATGAGCAGTTCTTC. This codes for CASRVAGGLGNEQFF. V and J are TRBV2 and TRBJ2-1, with 11 nucleotides matching TRBD2. V lost 6 bases to trimming and J lost 7 bases; unmatched junction nucleotides: 8. CDR3 length: 15 residues. Germline assignment: CDR1 SNHLY and CDR2 FYNNEI.

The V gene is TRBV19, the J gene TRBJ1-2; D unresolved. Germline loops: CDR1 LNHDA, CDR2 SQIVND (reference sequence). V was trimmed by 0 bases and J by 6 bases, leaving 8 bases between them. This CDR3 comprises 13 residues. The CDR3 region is CASSIDTRNGYTF. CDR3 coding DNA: TGTGCCAGTAGTATAGACACGAGGAATGGCTACACCTTC.

This CDR3 reads CASSLALDGVLQETQYF. In DNA, the CDR3 is TGCGCCAGCAGCTTGGCCTTAGACGGGGTGCTCCAAGAGACCCAGTACTTC. This sequence joins TRBV5-1 and TRBJ2-5; D is perhaps TRBD2 (5 bases). The V gene's germline CDR1 is SGHRS and CDR2 YFSETQ. The CDR3 has 17 residues. The V end lost 0 bases, the J end lost 1 base, and 16 bases lay between the germline ends.

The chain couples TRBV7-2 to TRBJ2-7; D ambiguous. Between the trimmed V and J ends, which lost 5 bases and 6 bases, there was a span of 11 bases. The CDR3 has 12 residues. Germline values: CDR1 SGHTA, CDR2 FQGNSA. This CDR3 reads CASSPVGREQYF. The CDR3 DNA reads TGTGCCAGCAGCCCGGTGGGCCGCGAGCAGTACTTC.

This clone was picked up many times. The CDR3 DNA sequence: TGCGCCAGCAGCCGACTAGCGGGGGGGGATGAGCAGTTCTTC. The encoded protein is CASSRLAGGDEQFF. The gene calls are TRBV5-1 and TRBJ2-1; 14 positions agree with TRBD2. CDR1 is SGHRS and CDR2 is YFSETQ in the germline V gene. The CDR3 totals 14 residues. The V segment lost 4 bases and the J segment 8 bases; nucleotides outside the gene matches: 2.

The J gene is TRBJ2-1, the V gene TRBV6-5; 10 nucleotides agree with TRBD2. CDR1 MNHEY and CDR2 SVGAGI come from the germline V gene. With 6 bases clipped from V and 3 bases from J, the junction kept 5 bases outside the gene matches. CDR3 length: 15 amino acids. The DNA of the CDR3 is TGTGCCAGCAGGGCTAGCGGGGGCCACTACAATGAGCAGTTCTTC. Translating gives CASRASGGHYNEQFF.

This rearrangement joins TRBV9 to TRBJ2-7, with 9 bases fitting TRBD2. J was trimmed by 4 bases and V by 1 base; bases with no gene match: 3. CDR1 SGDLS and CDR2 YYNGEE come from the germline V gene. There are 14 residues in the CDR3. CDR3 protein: CASSVTSGGYEQYF. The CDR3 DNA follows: TGTGCCAGCAGCGTAACAAGCGGGGGGTACGAGCAGTACTTC.

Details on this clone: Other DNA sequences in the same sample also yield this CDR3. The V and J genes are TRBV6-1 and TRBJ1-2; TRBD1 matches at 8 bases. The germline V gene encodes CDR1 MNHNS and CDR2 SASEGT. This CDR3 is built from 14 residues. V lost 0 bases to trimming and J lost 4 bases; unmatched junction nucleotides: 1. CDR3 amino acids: CASSEAGQGYGYTF. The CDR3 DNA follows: TGTGCCAGCAGTGAAGCAGGACAGGGCTATGGCTACACCTTC.

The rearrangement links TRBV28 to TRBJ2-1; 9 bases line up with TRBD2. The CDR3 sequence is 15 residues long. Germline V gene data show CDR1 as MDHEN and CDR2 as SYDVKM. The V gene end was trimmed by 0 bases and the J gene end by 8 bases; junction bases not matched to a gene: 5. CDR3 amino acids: CASSLWAGGTDEQFF. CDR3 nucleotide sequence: TGTGCCAGCAGTTTATGGGCGGGGGGGACGGATGAGCAGTTCTTC.

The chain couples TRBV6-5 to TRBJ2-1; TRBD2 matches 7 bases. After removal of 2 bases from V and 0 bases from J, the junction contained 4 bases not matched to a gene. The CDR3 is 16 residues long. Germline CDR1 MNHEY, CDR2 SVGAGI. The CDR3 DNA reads TGTGCCAGCAGTTACGCCGGCGGGGGCTCCTACAATGAGCAGTTCTTC. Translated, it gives CASSYAGGGSYNEQFF.

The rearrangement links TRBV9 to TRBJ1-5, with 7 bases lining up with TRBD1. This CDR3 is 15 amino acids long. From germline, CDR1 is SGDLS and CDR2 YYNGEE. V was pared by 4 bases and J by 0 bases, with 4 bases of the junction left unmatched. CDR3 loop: CASSLGGLSNQPQHF. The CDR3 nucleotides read TGTGCCAGCAGCCTAGGGGGCCTTAGCAATCAGCCCCAGCATTTT.

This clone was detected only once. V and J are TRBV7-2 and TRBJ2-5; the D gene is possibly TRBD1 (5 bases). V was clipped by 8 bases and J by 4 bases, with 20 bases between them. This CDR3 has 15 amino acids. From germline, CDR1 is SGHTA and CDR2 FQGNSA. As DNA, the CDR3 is TGTGCCAGCGGCCATCTGGGGCAAGGGTTAGAGACCCAGTACTTC. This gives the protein CASGHLGQGLETQYF.

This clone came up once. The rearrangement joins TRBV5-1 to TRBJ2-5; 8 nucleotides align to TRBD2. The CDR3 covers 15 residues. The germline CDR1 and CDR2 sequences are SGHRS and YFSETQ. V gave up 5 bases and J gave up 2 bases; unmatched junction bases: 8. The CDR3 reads CASRSRGGGQETQYF. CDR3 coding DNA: TGCGCCAGCAGGAGTCGGGGGGGAGGACAAGAGACCCAGTACTTC.